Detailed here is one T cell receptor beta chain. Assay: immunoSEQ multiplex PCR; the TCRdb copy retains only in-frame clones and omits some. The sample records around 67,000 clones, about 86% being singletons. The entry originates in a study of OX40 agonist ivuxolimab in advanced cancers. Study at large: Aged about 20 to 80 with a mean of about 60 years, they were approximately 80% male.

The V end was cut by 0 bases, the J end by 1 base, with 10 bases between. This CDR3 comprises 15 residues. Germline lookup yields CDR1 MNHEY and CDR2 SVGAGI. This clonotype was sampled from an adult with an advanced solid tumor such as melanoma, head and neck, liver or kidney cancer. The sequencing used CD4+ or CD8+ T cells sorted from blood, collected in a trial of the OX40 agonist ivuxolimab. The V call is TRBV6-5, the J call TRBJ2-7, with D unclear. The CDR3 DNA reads TGTGCCAGCAGTTACTCGATAGACCTGTCCTACGAGCAGTACTTC. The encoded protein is CASSYSIDLSYEQYF.